The clone carrying this TCR beta chain has only a few counts. Noted time point: pre-sensitization, week 0. The treatment was: therapeutic diphenylcyclopropenone sensitization with weekly scalp DPC. Sample donors consisted of patients with alopecia, aged 18 to 70 years, who were suitable for DPC. Germline values: CDR1 SEHNR, CDR2 FQNEAQ (reference sequence). J gave up 5 bases and V 5 bases, and 8 bases lay outside the gene matches. CDR3 size: 15 residues. This entry belongs to a study of human T cells and chemical hapten exposure. Individual cDNA molecules had unique molecular identifiers attached to them by the library. TCRdb re-called the RACE reads through MiXCR, storing one row per CDR3 protein. The sample contains approximately 370,000 distinct CDR3 sequences, 5.5% of which appear only once.

The rearrangement joins TRBV7-9 to TRBJ1-2, with TRBD1 identical over 10 bases. The TCR was taken from a young woman with alopecia areata. Some clones in this sample may be carry-over from other donors' samples. The material was whole blood, obtained in connection with sensitization to the hapten diphenylcyclopropenone (DPC). This CDR3 is CASSPPGQGSYGYTF. The CDR3, as DNA: TGTGCCAGCAGCCCACCGGGACAGGGGAGTTATGGCTACACCTTC.